This TCR beta chain stems from a study of blood T cell repertoires in COVID-19. Study context: Collection of acute and convalescent COVID-19 samples took place in the United States, Italy and Spain.

Per the original methods: Cell counts per sample came from amplifying reference gene primers. Some clones are missing from TCRdb's copy, which holds only in-frame ones; the method was immunoSEQ multiplex PCR. Clonal size and the V and J genes are those of that table, whereas D and trimming came from the DNA. The repertoire consists of around 170,000 clones, with roughly 75% occurring once and the leading ten covering about 7%. Trimming stripped 6 bases from V and 6 bases from J, with 12 bases between. The CDR3 spans 13 residues. The clonotype originates from a man between 65 and 85 years old with active or convalescent COVID-19. The chain couples TRBV12-3 or TRBV12-4 to TRBJ1-3; no reliable D call. Sequenced input: peripheral blood. CDR3 sequence: CASSTPLANTIYF. CDR3 coding DNA: TGTGCCAGCAGCACCCCCCTAGCAAACACCATATATTTT.